This T cell receptor beta chain was captured in a study of T cell responses to AZD1222 COVID-19 vaccine. General observations from the study: Samples come after the peak T cell response, not at day 14. Possibly, clonal diversity was underestimated; donors were largely white British and included more females. Just a handful of people given AZD1222 tested seropositive at baseline.

Produced via immunoSEQ multiplex PCR; TCRdb's table is partial and in-frame only. The table records 110,000 to 150,000 clones, approximately 92% of them present only once. On this clone: Its target is not known.

CDR3 size: 16 residues. V was pared by 6 bases and J by 4 bases, with 12 bases of the junction left unmatched. Germline V CDR1 and CDR2: MNHEY, SVGEGT. Sequencing was performed on peripheral blood, taken 28 days after the second AZD1222 dose. The V call is TRBV6-2 or TRBV6-3, the J call TRBJ1-1; 9 nucleotides match TRBD1. The receptor's source is an adult who received the AZD1222 COVID-19 vaccine. CDR3 DNA: TGTGCCAGCAGCCCCACCTCACAGGGGGCTGGCACTGAAGCTTTCTTT. As protein: CASSPTSQGAGTEAFF.